The 16 T cell receptor beta chains below come from one sample, sequenced in a study of T cells in Graves' hyperthyroidism and ophthalmopathy. TCR beta CDR3 regions were amplified from RNA. The HTBI primer set served for first-round RT-PCR of the TCR CDR3. TCRdb called the multiplex PCR reads again in MiXCR, with one record for every CDR3 protein. The sample has approximately 330,000 distinct CDR3 sequences, approximately 13% seen once. Sequenced sample: blood. These TCRs come from a woman in her thirties or forties with Graves' ophthalmopathy.

This clonotype was seen more than once but under ten times. V usage is TRBV30 and J usage is TRBJ1-1; 9 bases are a match to TRBD1. V dropped 5 bases and J dropped 4; count of bases not matched to a gene: 5. The CDR3 is made up of 13 amino acids. Germline-derived CDR1 and CDR2 are GTSNPN and SVGIG (reference sequence). The CDR3 DNA reads TGTGCCTGGGAAGACAGGGGGGGCACTGAAGCTTTCTTT. Amino acid sequence: CAWEDRGGTEAFF.

This clonotype was observed many times. This chain links TRBV7-8 with TRBJ1-1, with TRBD1 as a possible D gene (6 bases). Per the germline V gene, CDR1 is SGHVS and CDR2 is FQNEAQ. Trimming cost V 0 bases and J 1 base, with 18 bases left between them. CDR3 length: 18 amino acids. DNA for the CDR3: TGTGCCAGCAGCTTAGCTGGCAGGGGCGCGACGTGGAACACTGAAGCTTTCTTT. Its translation: CASSLAGRGATWNTEAFF.

Many counts were recorded for this clonotype. The CDR3 region is CASGGWAGANTGELFF. For the CDR3, the DNA is TGTGCCAGCGGGGGGTGGGCGGGAGCAAACACCGGGGAGCTGTTTTTT. The chain employs TRBV27 and TRBJ2-2, with 7 bases identical to TRBD2. Unmatched junction bases numbered 11, after V lost 8 bases and J lost 2 bases. This CDR3 is built from 16 residues. Germline V CDR1 and CDR2: MNHEY, SMNVEV (reference sequence).

The chain carries TRBV11-3 and TRBJ1-2, with D unresolved. The CDR3 is 12 amino acids. Germline loops: CDR1 SGHNT, CDR2 YENEEA. Trimming pared 1 base from V and 8 bases from J, leaving 8 bases between. The CDR3, as DNA: TGTGCCAGCAGCTTAGGAGACGGGGGCTACACCTTC. Its translation is CASSLGDGGYTF. The full variable domain, completed using reference TRBV11-3 and TRBJ1-2, is EAGVVQSPRYKIIEKKQPVAFWCNPISGHNTLYWYLQNLGQGPELLIRYENEEAVDDSQLPKDRFSAERLKGVDSTLKIQPAELGDSAVYLCASSLGDGGYTFGSGTRLTVV.

This clonotype was counted a few times. The chain joins TRBV3-1 to TRBJ1-1; tentative D call: TRBD1 (5 bases). Per germline, CDR1 LGHDT and CDR2 YNNKEL (reference sequence). V was shortened by 4 bases and J by 1 base, with 16 bases between the two germline ends. The length of the CDR3 is 16 residues. As DNA, the CDR3 is TGTGCCAGCAGCCTCATGGGGGTTTACTCGAACACTGAAGCTTTCTTT. This encodes CASSLMGVYSNTEAFF. Variable domain in full (rest from reference TRBV3-1 and TRBJ1-1): DTAVSQTPKYLVTQMGNDKSIKCEQNLGHDTMYWYKQDSKKFLKIMFSYNNKELIINETVPNRFSPKSPDKAHLNLHINSLELGDSAVYFCASSLMGVYSNTEAFFGQGTRLTVV.

In this sample, this clonotype turned up many times. This rearrangement joins TRBV28 to TRBJ1-3; D is uncertain. The CDR3 consists of 19 residues. The germline gives CDR1 MDHEN, CDR2 SYDVKM. Trimming took off 3 bases at V and 1 base at J, with 22 bases between the two ends. CDR3 DNA sequence: TGTGCCAGCAGTTTTGGACTTATGGTTTGGGAAGGGTCTGGAAACACCATATATTTT. Residues: CASSFGLMVWEGSGNTIYF.

The CDR3 loop reads CASSFLNIRSGNTIYF. The CDR3 nucleotides are TGTGCCAGCAGCTTCCTAAACATCCGCTCTGGAAACACCATATATTTT. This chain uses TRBV7-9 with TRBJ1-3; no firm D call. The CDR3 totals 16 residues. V lost 3 bases to trimming and J lost 0 bases, with 12 bases between them. Germline V CDR1 and CDR2: SEHNR, FQNEAQ (reference sequence).

This clonotype appeared many times. The V call is TRBV28, the J call TRBJ1-2; D gene unclear. This CDR3 is built from 13 residues. Per the germline V gene, CDR1 is MDHEN and CDR2 is SYDVKM. V lost 9 bases and J lost 6, with 17 bases in between. In DNA form, the CDR3 reads TGTGCCAGTAGGACTGACATTTTCGATGGCTACACCTTC. Translation: CASRTDIFDGYTF.

This clonotype was found a few times. The chain links TRBV29-1 to TRBJ2-5; 12 nucleotides align to TRBD2. Germline V lookup: CDR1 SQVTM, CDR2 ANQGSEA. This CDR3 has 19 amino acids. J gave up 4 bases and V 1 base, and 16 bases lay outside the gene matches. The CDR3 spells CSVEVPLAGGPEVPETQYF. The CDR3 nucleotides read TGCAGCGTTGAAGTCCCGCTAGCGGGGGGGCCTGAGGTCCCAGAGACCCAGTACTTC.

This clonotype was observed many times. This chain connects TRBV11-3 to TRBJ2-1; 14 nucleotides align to TRBD2. CDR3 length: 19 amino acids. CDR1 is SGHNT, CDR2 YENEEA, per germline. V dropped 1 base and J dropped 6; count of bases not matched to a gene: 11. The CDR3 sequence: CASSLGGRGLAGVINEQFF. The CDR3 DNA reads as TGTGCCAGCAGCTTAGGGGGTAGGGGACTAGCGGGAGTGATCAATGAGCAGTTCTTC.

This clonotype was seen only a few times. This chain links TRBV19 with TRBJ2-1, with TRBD2 matching over 7 bases. The CDR3 covers 19 residues. Trimming removed 1 base from V and 5 bases from J; junction bases left unmatched: 17. CDR1 and CDR2 (germline): LNHDA, SQIVND (reference sequence). CDR3 sequence reads: CASSIGGGVDSQRNNEQFF. The CDR3 nucleotides read TGTGCCAGTAGTATAGGGGGAGGGGTCGACAGCCAGCGGAACAATGAGCAGTTCTTC. Full variable domain (remainder filled in from reference TRBV19 and TRBJ2-1): DGGITQSPKYLFRKEGQNVTLSCEQNLNHDAMYWYRQDPGQGLRLIYYSQIVNDFQKGDIAEGYSVSREKKESFPLTVTSAQKNPTAFYLCASSIGGGVDSQRNNEQFFGPGTRLTVL.

This clonotype was detected ten times or more. In DNA form, the CDR3 reads TGTGCCAGCAGCCTTGGACTAGCGGGGGCACCAAGTGAGACCCAGTACTTC. Amino acids: CASSLGLAGAPSETQYF. The genes are TRBV12-3 or TRBV12-4 and TRBJ2-5; 13 bases fit TRBD2. Losses at the gene ends were 6 bases for V and 5 bases for J; bases not matched to a gene: 12. The CDR3 loop spans 17 amino acids.

At least ten counts were recorded for this clonotype. The chain has TRBV6-1 and TRBJ2-3; 7 bases match TRBD2. The CDR3 has 17 residues. J gave up 4 bases and V 2 bases, and 12 bases lay outside the gene matches. Germline V gives CDR1 MNHNS, CDR2 SASEGT. The CDR3 is CASSERFVVREADTQYF. CDR3 DNA sequence: TGTGCCAGCAGTGAAAGATTCGTGGTACGGGAGGCAGATACGCAGTATTTT.

This clonotype was seen repeatedly, ten times or more. The chain employs TRBV12-3 or TRBV12-4 and TRBJ2-7, with TRBD1 identical over 9 bases. CDR3 length equals 15 residues. V was pared by 6 bases and J by 7 bases, with 13 bases of the junction left unmatched. The CDR3 is CASSHPGTGPGEQYF. The CDR3 DNA reads as TGTGCCAGCAGCCATCCCGGGACAGGGCCTGGAGAGCAGTACTTC.

This clonotype was recorded at least ten times. The chain is built from TRBV2 and TRBJ1-2; 10 nucleotides match TRBD1. The CDR3 length is 15 residues. V lost 0 bases and J lost 4; bases outside the gene matches: 2. Germline V gene sequence: CDR1 SNHLY, CDR2 FYNNEI. The CDR3 nucleotides are TGTGCCAGCAGTGAAGCCTGGGACAGGGGCTATGGCTACACCTTC. Translation gives CASSEAWDRGYGYTF.

The sample holds many counts of this clonotype. The gene calls are TRBV6-1 and TRBJ1-5; D is unclear. V was trimmed by 1 base and J by 3 bases, leaving 7 bases between them. Per the germline V gene, CDR1 is MNHNS and CDR2 is SASEGT. CDR3 size: 14 residues. The CDR3 here is CASSEGTANQPQHF. The CDR3, as DNA: TGTGCCAGCAGTGAAGGAACAGCCAATCAGCCCCAGCATTTT.